This T cell receptor (beta chain) was obtained from a study of T-cell memory formation after mild COVID-19. Study background: TCR clusters showed largely donor specificity. Study results and caveats: Contracting clones from day 15 to 85 showed balanced CD4/CD8; later expanders favored CD4+. A subset of responding clones appeared in pre-infection memory, suggesting cross-reactive memory joined.

A few counts support this clonotype. Its antigen is unidentified. CDR3 length: 18 amino acids. Germline assignment: CDR1 SGHTA and CDR2 FQGTGA. Losses at the gene ends were 4 bases for V and 0 bases for J; bases not matched to a gene: 3. Using its own MiXCR run on the 5' RACE reads, TCRdb lists one record per CDR3 protein. The repertoire holds around 340,000 distinct CDR3 sequences, with roughly 20% as singletons. This clonotype was obtained from an adult woman who had mild COVID-19 (a few samples of this study predate the infection). Cell type and time point are not known. The V gene is TRBV7-3, the J gene TRBJ2-1, with 16 bases fitting TRBD2. Source material: PBMCs or a T cell subset sorted from them (not recorded which). Written as DNA, the CDR3 is TGTGCCAGCAGCTCAGGGACTAGCGGGAGGGCCTCCTACAATGAGCAGTTCTTC. It is translated as CASSSGTSGRASYNEQFF.